This TCR beta chain stems from a study of cytomegalovirus exposure and HLA in healthy donors. General study points: Rare sequences made up most TCRs, while some public TCRs were found in many donors.

The CDR3 runs 15 residues. The germline V gene has CDR1 SGHNT and CDR2 YYREEE (reference sequence). After removal of 0 bases from V and 4 bases from J, the junction contained 5 bases not matched to a gene. Comment on this clone: The antigen remains undetermined.

Generated by immunoSEQ multiplex PCR, the TCRdb table keeps only in-frame clones and is missing some. The sample consists of approximately 180,000 clones, about 83% of them appearing once. The receptor's source is a woman between 18 and 30 years old in good health and CMV-seronegative. The sample taken for sequencing was PBMCs. The rearrangement links TRBV5-4 to TRBJ2-7, with 9 nucleotides matching TRBD2. The CDR3 loop is CASSLGRGGLYEQYF. CDR3 bases: TGTGCCAGCAGCTTGGGGCGGGGGGGCTTATACGAGCAGTACTTC.